The clone carrying this T cell receptor beta chain has only one observation. This CDR3 spans 16 amino acids. The V gene's germline CDR1 is KGHSH and CDR2 LQKENI. The V end was cut by 2 bases, the J end by 4 bases, with 14 bases between. This entry belongs to a study of OX40 agonist ivuxolimab in advanced cancers. Overall study: People in dose escalation had one of these cancers: hepatocellular carcinoma, melanoma, renal cell or head and neck cancer. The group had a mean age of around 60 years, ranged from 23 to 79, and was less than 85% male.

Using immunoSEQ multiplex PCR, the repertoire was profiled, and TCRdb retains in-frame clones only, with some absent. The table has about 76,000 clones, over 75% seen once. The genes are TRBV18 and TRBJ2-2; D gene ambiguous. The specimen was CD4+ or CD8+ T cells sorted from blood, collected in a trial of the OX40 agonist ivuxolimab. The clonotype comes from an adult with an advanced solid tumor such as melanoma, head and neck, liver or kidney cancer. CDR3 coding DNA: TGTGCCAGCTCACCAACAGCAGGTCCGGGCACCGGGGAGCTGTTTTTT. The encoded protein is CASSPTAGPGTGELFF.